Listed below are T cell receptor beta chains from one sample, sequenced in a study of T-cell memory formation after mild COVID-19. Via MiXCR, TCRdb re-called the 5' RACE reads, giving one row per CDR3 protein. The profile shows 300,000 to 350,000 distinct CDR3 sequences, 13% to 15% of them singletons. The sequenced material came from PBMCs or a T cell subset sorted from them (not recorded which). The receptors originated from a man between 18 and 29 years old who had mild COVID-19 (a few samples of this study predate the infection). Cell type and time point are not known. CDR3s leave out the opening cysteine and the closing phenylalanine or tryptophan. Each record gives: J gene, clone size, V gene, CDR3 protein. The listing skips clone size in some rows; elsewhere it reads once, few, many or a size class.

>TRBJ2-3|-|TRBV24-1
ATSDSTRASSDTQY
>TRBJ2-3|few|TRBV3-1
ASSHARGGTDTQY
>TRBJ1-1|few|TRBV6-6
ASSTTGIPEAF
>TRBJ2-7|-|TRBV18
ASSWDGTYEQY
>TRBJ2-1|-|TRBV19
ASRDRASFAYNEQF
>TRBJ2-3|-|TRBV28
ASSFSGAADTQY
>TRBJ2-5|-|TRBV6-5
ASNPPGLASQETQY
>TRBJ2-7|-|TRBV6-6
ASSPRGWEQY
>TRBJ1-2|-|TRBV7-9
ASSPSGGYYGYT
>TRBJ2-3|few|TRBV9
ASSAIWTSGTDTQY
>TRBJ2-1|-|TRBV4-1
ASSQEWQGGDEQF
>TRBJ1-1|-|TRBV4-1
ASSQGGLAAGEKAF
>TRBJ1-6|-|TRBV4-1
ASSQEPGARSPLH
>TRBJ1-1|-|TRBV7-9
ASSPGMEAF
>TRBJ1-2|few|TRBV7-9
ASSLALGYT
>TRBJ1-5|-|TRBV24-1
ATTNGPRGGGQTGYQPQH